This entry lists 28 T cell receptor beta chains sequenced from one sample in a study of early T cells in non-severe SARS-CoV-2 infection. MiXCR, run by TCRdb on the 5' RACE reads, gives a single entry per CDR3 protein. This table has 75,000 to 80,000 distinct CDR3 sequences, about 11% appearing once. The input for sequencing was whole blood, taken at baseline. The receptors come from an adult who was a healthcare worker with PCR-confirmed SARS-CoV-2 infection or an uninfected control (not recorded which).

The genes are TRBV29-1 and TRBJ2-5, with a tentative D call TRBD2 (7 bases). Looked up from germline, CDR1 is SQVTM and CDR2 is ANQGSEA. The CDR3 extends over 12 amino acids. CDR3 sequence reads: CSDGGRGETQYF. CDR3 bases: TGCAGTGACGGGGGGCGCGGAGAGACCCAGTACTTC. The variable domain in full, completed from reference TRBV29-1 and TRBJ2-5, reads SAVISQKPSRDICQRGTSLTIQCQVDSQVTMMFWYRQQPGQSLTLIATANQGSEATYESGFVIDKFPISRPNLTFSTLTVSNMSPEDSSIYLCSDGGRGETQYFGPGTRLLVL.

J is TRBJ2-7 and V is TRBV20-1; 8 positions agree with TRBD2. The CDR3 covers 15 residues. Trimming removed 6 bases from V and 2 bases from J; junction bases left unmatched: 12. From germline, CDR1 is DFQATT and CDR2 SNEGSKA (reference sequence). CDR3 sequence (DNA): TGCAGTGCCACCCGGGCAAGCGGGGGCACCTACGAGCAGTACTTC. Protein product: CSATRASGGTYEQYF.

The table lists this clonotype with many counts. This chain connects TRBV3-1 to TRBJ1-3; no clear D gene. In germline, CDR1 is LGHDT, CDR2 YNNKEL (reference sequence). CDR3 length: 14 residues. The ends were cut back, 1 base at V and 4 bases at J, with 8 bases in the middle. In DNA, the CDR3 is TGTGCCAGCAGCCAAGGGGCCGGAGGAAACACCATATATTTT. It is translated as CASSQGAGGNTIYF.

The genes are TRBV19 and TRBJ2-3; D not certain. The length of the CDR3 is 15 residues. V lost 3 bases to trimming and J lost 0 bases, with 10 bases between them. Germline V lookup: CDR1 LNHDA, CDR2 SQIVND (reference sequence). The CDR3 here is CASSISAFSTDTQYF. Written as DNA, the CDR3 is TGTGCCAGTAGTATCTCGGCGTTCAGCACAGATACGCAGTATTTT.

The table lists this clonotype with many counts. The CDR3 protein is CSAERDSVPHEQFF. The CDR3 DNA sequence: TGCAGTGCTGAACGGGACTCCGTCCCTCATGAGCAGTTCTTC. The chain recombines TRBV20-1 with TRBJ2-1; D perhaps matches TRBD2 (6 bases). CDR3 length: 14 amino acids. V dropped 5 bases and J dropped 8 bases, with 19 bases sitting between them. Germline V CDR1 and CDR2: DFQATT, SNEGSKA (reference sequence).

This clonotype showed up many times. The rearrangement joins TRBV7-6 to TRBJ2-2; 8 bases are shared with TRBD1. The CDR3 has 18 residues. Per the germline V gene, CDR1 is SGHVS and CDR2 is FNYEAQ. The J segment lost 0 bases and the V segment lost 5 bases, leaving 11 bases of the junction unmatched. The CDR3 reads CASSGRWRTGTNTGELFF. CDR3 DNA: TGTGCCAGCAGCGGACGTTGGCGGACAGGGACGAACACCGGGGAGCTGTTTTTT.

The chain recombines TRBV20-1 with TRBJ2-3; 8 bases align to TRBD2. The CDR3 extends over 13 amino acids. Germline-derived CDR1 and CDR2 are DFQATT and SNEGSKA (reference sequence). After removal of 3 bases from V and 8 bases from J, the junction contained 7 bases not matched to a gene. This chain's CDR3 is CSASGGAGGTQYF. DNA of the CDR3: TGCAGTGCTAGCGGGGGGGCCGGTGGTACGCAGTATTTT.

For the CDR3, the DNA is TGCGCCAGCAGTAGCGCCGGGACCTATGGCTACACCTTC. Residues: CASSSAGTYGYTF. The rearrangement joins TRBV4-1 to TRBJ1-2, with a weak D call TRBD1 (5 bases). Between the trimmed V and J ends, which lost 6 bases and 4 bases, there was a span of 12 bases. The CDR3 runs to 13 residues. Germline loops: CDR1 MGHRA, CDR2 YSYEKL.

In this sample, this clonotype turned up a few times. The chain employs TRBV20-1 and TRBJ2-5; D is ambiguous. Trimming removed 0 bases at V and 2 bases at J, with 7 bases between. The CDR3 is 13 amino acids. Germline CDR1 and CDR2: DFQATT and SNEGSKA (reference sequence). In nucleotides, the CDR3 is TGCAGTGCTAGAGAACAGCTTCAAGAGACCCAGTACTTC. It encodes CSAREQLQETQYF.

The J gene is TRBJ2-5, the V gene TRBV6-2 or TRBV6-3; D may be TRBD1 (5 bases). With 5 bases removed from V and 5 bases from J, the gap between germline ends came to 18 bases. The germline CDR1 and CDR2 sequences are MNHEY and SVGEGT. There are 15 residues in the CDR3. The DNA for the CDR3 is TGTGCCAGCAGTCAGACAGCTGGACCGTTGGAGACCCAGTACTTC. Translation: CASSQTAGPLETQYF.

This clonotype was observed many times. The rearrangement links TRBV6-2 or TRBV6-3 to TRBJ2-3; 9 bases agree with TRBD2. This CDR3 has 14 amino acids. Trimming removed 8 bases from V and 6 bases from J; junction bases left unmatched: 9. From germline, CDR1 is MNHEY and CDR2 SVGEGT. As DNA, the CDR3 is TGTGCCAGCGTCAGAGCGGGGGGATCGGATACGCAGTATTTT. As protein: CASVRAGGSDTQYF.

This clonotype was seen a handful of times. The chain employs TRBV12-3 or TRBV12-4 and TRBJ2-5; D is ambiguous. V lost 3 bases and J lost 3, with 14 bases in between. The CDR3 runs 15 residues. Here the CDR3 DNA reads TGTGCCAGCAGTTTCTATCACCAGTCCAAAGAGACCCAGTACTTC. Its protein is CASSFYHQSKETQYF.

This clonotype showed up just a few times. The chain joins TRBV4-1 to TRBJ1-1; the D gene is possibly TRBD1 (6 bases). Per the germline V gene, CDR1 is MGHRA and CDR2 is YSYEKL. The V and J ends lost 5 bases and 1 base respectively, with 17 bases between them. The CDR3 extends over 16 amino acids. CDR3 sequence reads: CASSAMEAGANTEAFF. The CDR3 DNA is TGCGCCAGCAGCGCTATGGAGGCGGGGGCGAACACTGAAGCTTTCTTT.

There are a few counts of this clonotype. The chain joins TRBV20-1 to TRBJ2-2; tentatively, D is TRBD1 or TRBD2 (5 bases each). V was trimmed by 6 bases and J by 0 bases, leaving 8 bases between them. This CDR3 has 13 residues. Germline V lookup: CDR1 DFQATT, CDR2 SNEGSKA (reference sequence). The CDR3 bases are TGCAGTGCAAGGGACCCGAACACCGGGGAGCTGTTTTTT. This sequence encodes CSARDPNTGELFF.

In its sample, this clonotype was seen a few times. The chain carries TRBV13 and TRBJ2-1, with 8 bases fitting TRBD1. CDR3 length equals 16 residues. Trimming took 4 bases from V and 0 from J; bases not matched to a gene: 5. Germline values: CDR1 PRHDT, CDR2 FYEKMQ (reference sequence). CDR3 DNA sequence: TGTGCCAGCAGCTCTACAGGGGGTTCCTCCTACAATGAGCAGTTCTTC. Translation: CASSSTGGSSYNEQFF.

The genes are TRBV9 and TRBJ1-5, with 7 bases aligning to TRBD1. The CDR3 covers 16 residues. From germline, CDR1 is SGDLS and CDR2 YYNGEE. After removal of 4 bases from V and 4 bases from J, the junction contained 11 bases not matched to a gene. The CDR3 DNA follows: TGTGCCAGCAGCCTAGGACAGGATGGAGGGAATCAGCCCCAGCATTTT. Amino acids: CASSLGQDGGNQPQHF.

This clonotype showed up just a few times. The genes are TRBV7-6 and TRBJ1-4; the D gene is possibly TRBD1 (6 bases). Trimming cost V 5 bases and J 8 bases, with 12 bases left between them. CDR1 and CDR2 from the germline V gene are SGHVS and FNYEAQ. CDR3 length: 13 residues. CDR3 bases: TGTGCCAGCAGCAACCAAGGGGGGGAAAAACTGTTTTTT. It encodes CASSNQGGEKLFF.

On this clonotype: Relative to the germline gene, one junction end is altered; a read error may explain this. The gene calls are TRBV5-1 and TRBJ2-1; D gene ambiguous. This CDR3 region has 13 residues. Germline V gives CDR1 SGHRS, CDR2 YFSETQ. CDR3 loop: CASSLASSNEQFF. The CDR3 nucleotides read TGCGCCAGCAGCTTGGCCTCCTCCAATGAGCAGTTCTTC.

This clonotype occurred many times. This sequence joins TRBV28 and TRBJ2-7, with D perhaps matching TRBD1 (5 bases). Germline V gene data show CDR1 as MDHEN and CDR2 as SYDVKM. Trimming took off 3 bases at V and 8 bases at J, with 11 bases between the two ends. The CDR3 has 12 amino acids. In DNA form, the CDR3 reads TGTGCCAGCAGTTTGGGGCAGAGGAAGCAGTACTTC. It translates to CASSLGQRKQYF.

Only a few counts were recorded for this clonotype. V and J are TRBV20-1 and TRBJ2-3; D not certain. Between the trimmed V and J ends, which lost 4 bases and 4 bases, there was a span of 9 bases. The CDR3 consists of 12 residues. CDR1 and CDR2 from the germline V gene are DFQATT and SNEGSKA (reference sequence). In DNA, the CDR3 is TGCAGTGCTACTCGGGTCTCAGATACGCAGTATTTT. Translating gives CSATRVSDTQYF.

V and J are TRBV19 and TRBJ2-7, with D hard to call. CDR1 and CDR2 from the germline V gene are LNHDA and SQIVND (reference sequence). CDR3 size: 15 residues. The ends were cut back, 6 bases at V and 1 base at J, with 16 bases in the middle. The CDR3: CASRGSSESSYEQYF. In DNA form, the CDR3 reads TGTGCCAGTAGGGGTTCGAGTGAGTCATCCTACGAGCAGTACTTC.

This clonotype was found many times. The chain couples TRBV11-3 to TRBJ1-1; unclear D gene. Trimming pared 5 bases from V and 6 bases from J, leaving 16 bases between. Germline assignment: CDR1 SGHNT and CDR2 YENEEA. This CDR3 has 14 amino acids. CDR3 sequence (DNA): TGTGCCAGCAGCCGCCAGAGCGATGGTGCTGAAGCTTTCTTT. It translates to CASSRQSDGAEAFF.

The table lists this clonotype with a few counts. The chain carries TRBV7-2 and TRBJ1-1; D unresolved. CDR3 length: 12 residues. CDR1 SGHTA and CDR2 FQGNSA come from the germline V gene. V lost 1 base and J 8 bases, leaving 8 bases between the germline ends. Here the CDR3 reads CASSLVAYEAFF. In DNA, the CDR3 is TGTGCCAGCAGCTTAGTGGCCTACGAAGCTTTCTTT.

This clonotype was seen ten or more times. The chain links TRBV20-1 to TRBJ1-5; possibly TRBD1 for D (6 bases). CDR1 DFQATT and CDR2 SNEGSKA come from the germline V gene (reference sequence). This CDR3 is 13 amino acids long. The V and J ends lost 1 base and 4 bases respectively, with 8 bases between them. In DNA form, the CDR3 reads TGCAGTGCTAGAGTGGACAGTAATCAGCCCCAGCATTTT. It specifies CSARVDSNQPQHF.

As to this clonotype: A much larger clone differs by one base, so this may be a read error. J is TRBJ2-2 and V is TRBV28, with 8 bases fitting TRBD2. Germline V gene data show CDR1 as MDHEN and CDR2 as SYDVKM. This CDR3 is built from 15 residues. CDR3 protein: CVSSLSGGWTGELFF. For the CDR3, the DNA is TGTGTCAGCAGCCTCAGCGGGGGTTGGACCGGGGAGCTGTTTTTT.

Here the CDR3 DNA reads TGTGCCAGCAGGGTGCCGGCGAGCGGCGATACGCAGTATTTT. As protein: CASRVPASGDTQYF. The chain carries TRBV28 and TRBJ2-3, with a tentative D call TRBD2 (5 bases). Trimming left V 6 bases short and J 6 bases short, with 16 bases between. The CDR3 has 14 residues. The V gene's germline CDR1 is MDHEN and CDR2 SYDVKM.

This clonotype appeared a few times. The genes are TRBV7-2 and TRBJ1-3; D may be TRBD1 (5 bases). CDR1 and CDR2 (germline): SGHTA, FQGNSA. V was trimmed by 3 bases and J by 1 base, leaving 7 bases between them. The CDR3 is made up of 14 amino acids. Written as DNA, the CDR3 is TGTGCCAGCAGCTTGGGGGGTTCTGGAAACACCATATATTTT. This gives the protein CASSLGGSGNTIYF. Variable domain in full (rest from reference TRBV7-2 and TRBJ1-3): GAGVSQSPSNKVTEKGKDVELRCDPISGHTALYWYRQSLGQGLEFLIYFQGNSAPDKSGLPSDRFSAERTGGSVSTLTIQRTQQEDSAVYLCASSLGGSGNTIYFGEGSWLTVV.

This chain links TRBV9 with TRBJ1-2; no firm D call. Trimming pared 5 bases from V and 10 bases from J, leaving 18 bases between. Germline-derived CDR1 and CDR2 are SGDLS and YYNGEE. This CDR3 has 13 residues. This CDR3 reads CASSPLIPPPYTF. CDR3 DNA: TGTGCCAGCAGTCCTCTCATTCCTCCTCCCTACACCTTC.